This entry lists 10 T cell receptor beta chains sequenced from one sample in a study of cytomegalovirus exposure and HLA in healthy donors. Researchers ran the PCR with 60 Vbeta and 13 Jbeta primers. TCRdb keeps only in-frame clones here, not all; method: immunoSEQ multiplex PCR. The sample lists roughly 100,000 clones, over 75% occurring once. The sequenced material came from PBMCs. The receptors derive from a man aged 35 to 55 in good health and CMV-seropositive.

This chain connects TRBV6-1 to TRBJ1-2, with D perhaps matching TRBD1 (5 bases). In germline, CDR1 is MNHNS, CDR2 SASEGT. V gave up 0 bases and J gave up 6 bases, with 14 bases separating them. The CDR3 has 15 residues. CDR3 sequence: CASSEALRQTNGYTF. In DNA, the CDR3 is TGTGCCAGCAGTGAAGCCCTGCGACAGACCAATGGCTACACCTTC.

The chain is built from TRBV19 and TRBJ2-1; the match to TRBD1 covers 8 bases. The V gene end was trimmed by 4 bases and the J gene end by 6 bases; junction bases not matched to a gene: 11. The germline V gene has CDR1 LNHDA and CDR2 SQIVND (reference sequence). The CDR3 is 16 residues long. The CDR3 nucleotides are TGTGCCAGTAGTAGGACAGGGTTTAAATTTAGCAATGAGCAGTTCTTC. Protein sequence: CASSRTGFKFSNEQFF.

The rearrangement links TRBV18 to TRBJ1-1; D possibly corresponds to TRBD1 (5 bases). V dropped 0 bases and J dropped 0 bases, with 11 bases sitting between them. The length of the CDR3 is 16 residues. Germline V gene lookup returns CDR1 KGHSH and CDR2 LQKENI. CDR3 bases: TGTGCCAGCTCACCACCGGGGCGGGGCATGAACACTGAAGCTTTCTTT. This gives the protein CASSPPGRGMNTEAFF.

V and J are TRBV6-1 and TRBJ2-2; possibly TRBD2 for D (6 bases). Per germline, CDR1 MNHNS and CDR2 SASEGT. Trimming cost V 2 bases and J 5 bases, with 18 bases left between them. The CDR3 consists of 17 residues. CDR3 sequence reads: CASSEYGGTGATGELFF. The DNA of the CDR3 is TGTGCCAGCAGTGAATACGGCGGGACGGGCGCAACCGGGGAGCTGTTTTTT.

The V and J genes are TRBV5-4 and TRBJ2-3; 11 bases match TRBD2. Trimming at V came to 0 bases and at J to 2 bases, leaving 5 bases not matched to a gene. The CDR3 has 17 residues. Germline V lookup: CDR1 SGHNT, CDR2 YYREEE (reference sequence). The CDR3 DNA reads TGTGCCAGCAGCTTGGTGGGACTAGCGGAAATCACAGATACGCAGTATTTT. Protein product: CASSLVGLAEITDTQYF.

The rearrangement links TRBV27 to TRBJ2-7; tentatively, D is TRBD2 (5 bases). Between the trimmed V and J ends, which lost 4 bases and 9 bases, there was a span of 25 bases. The CDR3 length is 16 residues. Germline V lookup: CDR1 MNHEY, CDR2 SMNVEV (reference sequence). Here the CDR3 reads CASSSPLSGRSGGQYF. DNA for the CDR3: TGTGCCAGCAGTTCGCCCCTGTCCGGACGTTCCGGAGGGCAGTACTTC.

V usage is TRBV5-5 and J usage is TRBJ2-7, with TRBD1 matching 7 bases. The J segment lost 4 bases and the V segment lost 3 bases, leaving 1 base of the junction unmatched. The CDR3 spans 12 residues. The germline CDR1 and CDR2 sequences are SGHKS and YYEKEE (reference sequence). As DNA, the CDR3 is TGTGCCAGCAGCTGGGACAGATACGAGCAGTACTTC. Protein: CASSWDRYEQYF.

V is TRBV19 and J is TRBJ1-4; 7 nucleotides agree with TRBD1. In germline, CDR1 is LNHDA, CDR2 SQIVND (reference sequence). V trimming: 3 bases; J trimming: 6 bases; junction bases outside the gene matches: 4. The CDR3 runs to 14 residues. The CDR3, as DNA: TGTGCCAGTAGTATGGGACAGATTTATGAAAAACTGTTTTTT. Protein product: CASSMGQIYEKLFF.

The chain couples TRBV6-6 to TRBJ2-7; D unclear. The CDR3 runs 14 residues. The germline CDR1 and CDR2 sequences are MNHNY and SVGAGI (reference sequence). V was cut by 2 bases and J by 6 bases, with 14 bases left in between. The CDR3 spells CASSYTITNGEQYF. The CDR3 bases are TGTGCCAGCAGTTACACTATTACAAACGGCGAGCAGTACTTC.

The chain combines TRBV27 with TRBJ1-1, with D hard to call. The germline V gene has CDR1 MNHEY and CDR2 SMNVEV (reference sequence). The CDR3 is 11 amino acids. With 3 bases removed from V and 8 bases from J, the gap between germline ends came to 7 bases. CDR3 sequence: CASSFGREAFF. Written as DNA, the CDR3 is TGTGCCAGCAGTTTTGGCAGGGAAGCTTTCTTT.